The 9 T cell receptor beta chains in this list originate from one sample, sequenced in a study of cytomegalovirus exposure and HLA in healthy donors. A multiplex PCR was run with 60 Vbeta primers and 13 Jbeta primers. Produced via immunoSEQ multiplex PCR; TCRdb's table is partial and in-frame only. The sample lists 90,000 to 120,000 clones; 76% were seen once. Sequencing used PBMCs. Receptor source: a woman younger than 35 in good health and CMV-seropositive.

This clone was counted a few times. The sample has other DNA sequences that encode this CDR3 too. DNA for the CDR3: TGTGCCAGCAGCCCGCAACAGGGTCGTAGTGAAAAACTGTTTTTT. Translating gives CASSPQQGRSEKLFF. The chain carries TRBV7-8 and TRBJ1-4; D might be TRBD1 (6 bases). Germline loops: CDR1 SGHVS, CDR2 FQNEAQ. Trimming stripped 5 bases from V and 7 bases from J, with 17 bases between. This CDR3 is built from 15 residues. Supplemented by reference TRBV7-8 and TRBJ1-4, the full variable domain reads GAGVSQSPRYKVAKRGQDVALRCDPISGHVSLFWYQQALGQGPEFLTYFQNEAQLDKSGLPSDRFFAERPEGSVSTLKIQRTQQEDSAVYLCASSPQQGRSEKLFFGSGTQLSVL.

This clone has a handful of counts. The V gene is TRBV5-1, the J gene TRBJ2-2; D gene uncertain. The ends were cut back, 0 bases at V and 0 bases at J, with 6 bases in the middle. This CDR3 is 15 amino acids long. Germline CDR1 SGHRS, CDR2 YFSETQ. In DNA form, the CDR3 reads TGCGCCAGCAGCTTGGGTGACTCGAACACCGGGGAGCTGTTTTTT. This encodes CASSLGDSNTGELFF.

The chain is built from TRBV5-5 and TRBJ2-2; D is ambiguous. This CDR3 has 15 residues. From germline, CDR1 is SGHKS and CDR2 YYEKEE (reference sequence). V lost 0 bases to trimming and J lost 6 bases, with 12 bases between them. The CDR3 DNA is TGTGCCAGCAGCTTGGTAGATCAGGTTTCCGGGGAGCTGTTTTTT. Protein product: CASSLVDQVSGELFF.

The chain couples TRBV9 to TRBJ1-1, with D uncertain. Looked up from germline, CDR1 is SGDLS and CDR2 is YYNGEE. This CDR3 is built from 15 residues. With 3 bases removed from V and 4 bases from J, the gap between germline ends came to 16 bases. The CDR3 DNA follows: TGTGCCAGCAGCGCGTTAGCGTCTCCGGGCACTGAAGCTTTCTTT. It encodes CASSALASPGTEAFF.

This clone was picked up a small number of times. The chain recombines TRBV28 with TRBJ1-6; 11 bases agree with TRBD1. The germline CDR1 and CDR2 sequences are MDHEN and SYDVKM. Trimming removed 4 bases from V and 7 bases from J; junction bases left unmatched: 3. This CDR3 contains 15 residues. CDR3 in amino acids: CASSWDRGGNSPLHF. The CDR3 nucleotides read TGTGCCAGCAGTTGGGACAGGGGGGGAAATTCACCCCTCCACTTT.

The chain recombines TRBV7-2 with TRBJ2-1, with a weak D call TRBD1 (5 bases). The CDR3 covers 14 residues. V shed 5 bases and J shed 0 bases, with 8 bases lying between them. Germline CDR1 and CDR2: SGHTA and FQGNSA. The CDR3 sequence is CASSADISYNEQFF. CDR3 bases: TGTGCCAGCAGCGCGGACATCTCCTACAATGAGCAGTTCTTC. Combining the CDR3 with reference TRBV7-2 and TRBJ2-1 gives the whole variable domain GAGVSQSPSNKVTEKGKDVELRCDPISGHTALYWYRQSLGQGLEFLIYFQGNSAPDKSGLPSDRFSAERTGGSVSTLTIQRTQQEDSAVYLCASSADISYNEQFFGPGTRLTVL.

The chain combines TRBV30 with TRBJ2-7; the D gene is possibly TRBD1 (6 bases). Per germline, CDR1 GTSNPN and CDR2 SVGIG (reference sequence). Trimming removed 1 base from V and 0 bases from J, with 13 bases in between. The CDR3 spans 15 residues. The CDR3: CAWSAPGQGSYEQYF. The CDR3 bases are TGTGCCTGGAGTGCTCCGGGACAAGGCTCCTACGAGCAGTACTTC. Filled out from reference TRBV30 and TRBJ2-7, the complete variable domain reads SQTIHQWPATLVQPVGSPLSLECTVEGTSNPNLYWYRQAAGRGLQLLFYSVGIGQISSEVPQNLSASRPQDRQFILSSKKLLLSDSGFYLCAWSAPGQGSYEQYFGPGTRLTVT.

The rearrangement links TRBV28 to TRBJ1-2, with TRBD1 matching over 7 bases. Germline-derived CDR1 and CDR2 are MDHEN and SYDVKM. V lost 8 bases to trimming and J lost 4 bases; unmatched junction nucleotides: 7. CDR3 length equals 13 residues. CDR3 nucleotides: TGTGCCAGCCGGGCAGGGGGGAGCTATGGCTACACCTTC. It codes for CASRAGGSYGYTF.

The chain joins TRBV27 to TRBJ2-7; 8 bases align to TRBD2. CDR1 is MNHEY, CDR2 SMNVEV, per germline (reference sequence). V was pared by 4 bases and J by 1 base, with 3 bases of the junction left unmatched. CDR3 length: 14 residues. CDR3 protein: CASSWSGSSYEQYF. CDR3 in DNA: TGTGCCAGCAGTTGGAGCGGGAGTTCCTACGAGCAGTACTTC.